Listed below are T cell receptor beta chains from one sample, sequenced in a study of shared clonotypes between healthy human individuals. The protocol was immunoSEQ multiplex PCR, while the TCRdb copy is restricted to in-frame clones and leaves out a portion. Of over 850,000 clones in the sample, 78% were seen once. The sequenced sample consisted of memory CD4+ T cells from PBMCs. These receptor sequences come from a man aged 18-30 years in good health. Some clones in this sample may be carry-over from other donors' samples. CDR3s include the opening cysteine and the closing phenylalanine or tryptophan. D genes are given only for firm matches. Clone size is given for some rows only: seen once, a few or many times, or a class if the clone is expanded.

v_gene: TRBV5-6; j_gene: TRBJ2-1; abundance: NA; d_gene: TRBD2; CDR3aa: CASSLELAGGGYNEQFF; CDR3nt: TGTGCCAGCAGCTTGGAATTAGCGGGAGGGGGTTACAATGAGCAGTTCTTC
v_gene: TRBV18; j_gene: TRBJ2-7; abundance: NA; d_gene: NA; CDR3aa: CASSQSREGYEQYF; CDR3nt: TGTGCCAGCTCCCAAAGCAGGGAAGGGTACGAGCAGTACTTC
v_gene: TRBV28; j_gene: TRBJ2-3; abundance: few; d_gene: NA; CDR3aa: CASSETTDTQYF; CDR3nt: TGTGCCAGCAGCGAGACCACAGATACGCAGTATTTT
v_gene: TRBV2; j_gene: TRBJ1-1; abundance: few; d_gene: NA; CDR3aa: CASSPEMAAEAFF; CDR3nt: TGTGCCAGCAGCCCCGAGATGGCCGCTGAAGCTTTCTTT
v_gene: TRBV6-1; j_gene: TRBJ1-2; abundance: NA; d_gene: NA; CDR3aa: CASSFGVNPYGYTF; CDR3nt: TGTGCCAGCTCCTTCGGGGTCAACCCCTATGGCTACACCTTC
v_gene: TRBV18; j_gene: TRBJ2-3; abundance: NA; d_gene: TRBD2; CDR3aa: CASSRTSENTQYF; CDR3nt: TGTGCCAGCTCCCGGACTAGCGAGAATACGCAGTATTTT
v_gene: TRBV28; j_gene: TRBJ1-5; abundance: NA; d_gene: TRBD1; CDR3aa: CASRPYRTGLYQPQHF; CDR3nt: TGTGCCAGCAGACCCTACCGGACAGGGTTGTATCAGCCCCAGCATTTT
v_gene: TRBV12-5; j_gene: TRBJ1-1; abundance: NA; d_gene: NA; CDR3aa: CASGLEVTEAFF; CDR3nt: TGTGCTAGTGGTTTGGAGGTGACTGAAGCTTTCTTT
v_gene: TRBV25-1; j_gene: TRBJ2-1; abundance: NA; d_gene: NA; CDR3aa: CASSGTVNEQFF; CDR3nt: TGTGCCAGCAGTGGGACAGTCAATGAGCAGTTCTTC
v_gene: TRBV2; j_gene: TRBJ2-1; abundance: NA; d_gene: TRBD2; CDR3aa: CAGNGGLAGRSEQFF; CDR3nt: TGTGCCGGTAACGGGGGACTAGCGGGGAGAAGTGAGCAGTTCTTC
v_gene: TRBV2; j_gene: TRBJ2-5; abundance: NA; d_gene: NA; CDR3aa: CASTVTETQYF; CDR3nt: TGTGCCAGCACCGTAACGGAGACCCAGTACTTC
v_gene: TRBV20-1; j_gene: TRBJ1-2; abundance: NA; d_gene: NA; CDR3aa: CSAVGGYTF; CDR3nt: TGCAGTGCGGTGGGGGGCTACACCTTC
v_gene: TRBV27; j_gene: TRBJ1-5; abundance: NA; d_gene: NA; CDR3aa: CASSPQMNNQPQHF; CDR3nt: TGTGCCAGCAGTCCACAGATGAACAATCAGCCCCAGCATTTT
v_gene: TRBV29-1; j_gene: TRBJ1-1; abundance: NA; d_gene: NA; CDR3aa: CSVFFQVNTEAFF; CDR3nt: TGCAGCGTTTTTTTCCAGGTGAACACTGAAGCTTTCTTT
v_gene: TRBV5-4; j_gene: TRBJ2-7; abundance: once; d_gene: TRBD2; CDR3aa: CASSLLEDGGRGYEQYF; CDR3nt: TGTGCCAGCAGCTTATTAGAGGATGGCGGGAGGGGCTACGAGCAGTACTTC
v_gene: TRBV28; j_gene: TRBJ2-7; abundance: NA; d_gene: TRBD2; CDR3aa: CASNSRLAATYEQYF; CDR3nt: TGTGCCAGCAATTCACGTCTAGCGGCCACCTACGAGCAGTACTTC
v_gene: TRBV19; j_gene: TRBJ1-1; abundance: NA; d_gene: NA; CDR3aa: CASYNSGRRRTEAFF; CDR3nt: TGTGCCAGTTATAATAGCGGGAGGAGGAGGACTGAAGCTTTCTTT
v_gene: TRBV7-3; j_gene: TRBJ2-7; abundance: NA; d_gene: TRBD2; CDR3aa: CASSPPWREGPYEQYF; CDR3nt: TGTGCCAGCAGCCCACCCTGGCGGGAGGGCCCTTACGAGCAGTACTTC
v_gene: TRBV27; j_gene: TRBJ2-1; abundance: NA; d_gene: NA; CDR3aa: CASSRSRDASGNEQFF; CDR3nt: TGTGCCAGCAGTCGATCGAGGGACGCCTCTGGGAATGAGCAGTTCTTC
v_gene: TRBV19; j_gene: TRBJ1-5; abundance: NA; d_gene: NA; CDR3aa: CASSIVRGRTISNQPQHF; CDR3nt: TGTGCCAGTAGTATAGTAAGGGGCAGGACGATTAGCAATCAGCCCCAGCATTTT
v_gene: TRBV2; j_gene: TRBJ1-4; abundance: few; d_gene: NA; CDR3aa: CASRGPNEKLFF; CDR3nt: TGTGCCAGCAGGGGACCTAATGAAAAACTGTTTTTT
v_gene: TRBV7-7; j_gene: TRBJ2-1; abundance: NA; d_gene: TRBD2; CDR3aa: CASSPSGRALFHEQFF; CDR3nt: TGTGCCAGCAGCCCCAGCGGGAGGGCCCTCTTCCATGAGCAGTTCTTC
v_gene: TRBV18; j_gene: TRBJ2-5; abundance: NA; d_gene: NA; CDR3aa: CASSPGYQETQYF; CDR3nt: TGTGCCAGCTCACCCGGGTACCAAGAGACCCAGTACTTC
v_gene: TRBV7-3; j_gene: TRBJ2-3; abundance: NA; d_gene: TRBD2; CDR3aa: CASSLNGGRVTDTQYF; CDR3nt: TGTGCCAGCAGCTTAAACGGCGGGAGGGTCACAGATACGCAGTATTTT
v_gene: TRBV5-1; j_gene: TRBJ2-1; abundance: NA; d_gene: TRBD2; CDR3aa: CASSSLGLAGSYNEQFF; CDR3nt: TGCGCCAGCAGCTCCCTCGGGTTAGCGGGATCCTACAATGAGCAGTTCTTC
v_gene: TRBV2; j_gene: TRBJ2-5; abundance: NA; d_gene: NA; CDR3aa: CASSGWTPQETQYF; CDR3nt: TGTGCCAGCAGTGGGTGGACACCTCAAGAGACCCAGTACTTC
v_gene: TRBV6-4; j_gene: TRBJ1-2; abundance: once; d_gene: NA; CDR3aa: CASSEELRGAAGYTF; CDR3nt: TGTGCCAGCAGTGAGGAGTTGCGCGGGGCGGCCGGCTACACCTTC
v_gene: TRBV2; j_gene: TRBJ1-1; abundance: NA; d_gene: NA; CDR3aa: CASRLSQGNTEAFF; CDR3nt: TGTGCCAGCAGACTAAGTCAGGGGAACACTGAAGCTTTCTTT
v_gene: TRBV5-3; j_gene: TRBJ2-7; abundance: NA; d_gene: NA; CDR3aa: CARSLAGDRTYEQYF; CDR3nt: TGTGCCAGAAGCTTGGCCGGAGACAGGACCTACGAGCAGTACTTC
v_gene: TRBV14; j_gene: TRBJ1-3; abundance: NA; d_gene: NA; CDR3aa: CASSQGTLGNTIYF; CDR3nt: TGTGCCAGCAGCCAAGGGACTTTGGGAAACACCATATATTTT
v_gene: TRBV2; j_gene: TRBJ2-4; abundance: NA; d_gene: NA; CDR3aa: CASKAENIQYF; CDR3nt: TGTGCCAGCAAGGCTGAAAACATTCAGTACTTC
v_gene: TRBV30; j_gene: TRBJ2-7; abundance: NA; d_gene: NA; CDR3aa: CAWRYFGHEQYF; CDR3nt: TGTGCCTGGAGATATTTTGGCCACGAGCAGTACTTC
v_gene: TRBV7-2; j_gene: TRBJ2-3; abundance: NA; d_gene: TRBD2; CDR3aa: CASSLGSSGSTDTQYF; CDR3nt: TGTGCCAGCAGCTTAGGTTCTAGCGGGAGCACAGATACGCAGTATTTT
v_gene: TRBV20-1; j_gene: TRBJ2-7; abundance: NA; d_gene: NA; CDR3aa: CSARWAGEQYF; CDR3nt: TGCAGTGCCAGGTGGGCCGGCGAGCAGTACTTC
v_gene: TRBV28; j_gene: TRBJ1-1; abundance: NA; d_gene: NA; CDR3aa: CASSYAENTEAFF; CDR3nt: TGTGCCAGCAGTTATGCAGAGAACACTGAAGCTTTCTTT
v_gene: TRBV5-1; j_gene: TRBJ2-7; abundance: NA; d_gene: NA; CDR3aa: CASSLAGSPATYEQYF; CDR3nt: TGCGCCAGCAGCTTGGCCGGGAGTCCCGCCACGTACGAGCAGTACTTC
v_gene: TRBV28; j_gene: TRBJ2-7; abundance: NA; d_gene: NA; CDR3aa: CASSLFGVVQTYEQYF; CDR3nt: TGTGCCAGCAGTTTATTCGGCGTGGTCCAAACCTACGAGCAGTACTTC
v_gene: TRBV9; j_gene: TRBJ2-1; abundance: NA; d_gene: NA; CDR3aa: CASTPGGLGYNEQFF; CDR3nt: TGTGCCAGCACACCGGGGGGCCTGGGATACAATGAGCAGTTCTTC
v_gene: TRBV30; j_gene: TRBJ1-2; abundance: few; d_gene: NA; CDR3aa: CAWSILALGGGYTF; CDR3nt: TGTGCCTGGAGTATCCTCGCGTTGGGGGGAGGCTACACCTTC
v_gene: TRBV7-2; j_gene: TRBJ2-7; abundance: NA; d_gene: TRBD1; CDR3aa: CASSWTGDRGYEQYF; CDR3nt: TGTGCCAGCAGCTGGACTGGGGACAGGGGGTACGAGCAGTACTTC
v_gene: TRBV7-2; j_gene: TRBJ2-7; abundance: few; d_gene: TRBD1; CDR3aa: CASSQQGLEQYF; CDR3nt: TGTGCCAGCAGTCAACAGGGGCTCGAGCAGTACTTC
v_gene: TRBV29-1; j_gene: TRBJ1-4; abundance: few; d_gene: NA; CDR3aa: CSVEGLNNEKLFF; CDR3nt: TGCAGCGTCGAAGGACTAAATAATGAAAAACTGTTTTTT
v_gene: TRBV15; j_gene: TRBJ2-2; abundance: NA; d_gene: TRBD1; CDR3aa: CATRNPRTGGSGELFF; CDR3nt: TGTGCCACCAGAAACCCCAGGACAGGGGGCAGCGGGGAGCTGTTTTTT
v_gene: TRBV7-2; j_gene: TRBJ2-3; abundance: NA; d_gene: TRBD2; CDR3aa: CASSRGGAFADTQYF; CDR3nt: TGTGCCAGCAGCCGCGGGGGGGCTTTCGCAGATACGCAGTATTTT
v_gene: TRBV2; j_gene: TRBJ2-2; abundance: few; d_gene: NA; CDR3aa: CASSGATGELFF; CDR3nt: TGTGCCAGCAGTGGGGCCACCGGGGAGCTGTTTTTT
v_gene: TRBV28; j_gene: TRBJ1-5; abundance: NA; d_gene: NA; CDR3aa: CASSPGHLESKPQHF; CDR3nt: TGTGCCAGCAGCCCCGGACACCTCGAGAGTAAGCCCCAGCATTTT
v_gene: TRBV5-5; j_gene: TRBJ2-7; abundance: NA; d_gene: NA; CDR3aa: CASSSTYEQYF; CDR3nt: TGTGCCAGCAGCTCTACCTACGAGCAGTACTTC
v_gene: TRBV29-1; j_gene: TRBJ2-1; abundance: NA; d_gene: TRBD2; CDR3aa: CSVGLGWKDYNEQFF; CDR3nt: TGCAGCGTCGGACTAGGGTGGAAAGACTACAATGAGCAGTTCTTC
v_gene: TRBV4-2; j_gene: TRBJ2-7; abundance: NA; d_gene: NA; CDR3aa: CASSASGVFEQYF; CDR3nt: TGTGCCAGCAGCGCATCGGGGGTGTTCGAGCAGTACTTC
v_gene: TRBV6-6; j_gene: TRBJ1-1; abundance: NA; d_gene: TRBD1; CDR3aa: CASSQGVNTEAFF; CDR3nt: TGTGCCAGCAGTCAGGGGGTGAACACTGAAGCTTTCTTT